Shown below are 18 T cell receptor beta chains from a single sample sequenced in a study of T cells in Graves' hyperthyroidism and ophthalmopathy. Researchers took RNA transcripts and amplified the TCR beta CDR3 regions from them. Carried out on the TCR CDR3, a first-round RT-PCR used the HTBI primer set. Via MiXCR, TCRdb re-called the multiplex PCR reads, giving one row per CDR3 protein. The repertoire includes approximately 610,000 distinct CDR3 sequences, around 15% of them detected once, and 18% sits in the top ten. The specimen was blood. The receptors shown here come from a woman aged 18-30 years with Graves' hyperthyroidism.

This clonotype occurred a few times. The gene calls are TRBV24-1 and TRBJ1-1; 9 bases line up with TRBD1. V lost 5 bases, J lost 11 bases, and 5 bases stayed unmatched. Germline CDR1 reads KGHDR; CDR2 reads SFDVKD. The CDR3 covers 12 residues. Written as DNA, the CDR3 is TGTGCCACCAGTGTTCGGGACAGGGAGGCTTTCTTT. Translation: CATSVRDREAFF.

In this sample, this clonotype turned up many times. The rearrangement links TRBV20-1 to TRBJ2-3; the match to TRBD2 covers 9 bases. Germline V gene sequence: CDR1 DFQATT, CDR2 SNEGSKA (reference sequence). The junction had 11 bases not matched to a gene; V was cut back by 0 bases and J by 4 bases. The CDR3 contains 17 residues. The CDR3 loop is CSARDPWREGAPDTQYF. CDR3 nucleotides: TGCAGTGCTAGAGATCCTTGGCGGGAGGGCGCTCCAGATACGCAGTATTTT.

This clonotype has ten or more counts. The V call is TRBV28, the J call TRBJ2-3, with 8 nucleotides matching TRBD1. The germline V gene encodes CDR1 MDHEN and CDR2 SYDVKM. The CDR3 has 13 amino acids. The CDR3 DNA reads as TGTCTCGCGACAGGGGCATACACAGATACGCAGTATTTT. It specifies CLATGAYTDTQYF.

This clonotype was recorded a few times. This chain links TRBV12-3 or TRBV12-4 with TRBJ2-7, with 9 bases matching TRBD1. The CDR3 has 13 residues. The V and J ends lost 6 bases and 5 bases, in that order; junction bases with no gene match: 5. The CDR3 coding sequence is TGTGCCAGCAGAACAGGGGGCCGGCACGAGCAGTACTTC. It yields the protein CASRTGGRHEQYF.

This clonotype showed up many times. The V and J genes are TRBV28 and TRBJ1-6; a possible D gene is TRBD1 (6 bases). Between the trimmed V and J ends, which lost 2 bases and 0 bases, there was a span of 14 bases. The CDR3 consists of 18 residues. Germline CDR1 reads MDHEN; CDR2 reads SYDVKM. The CDR3 protein is CASSLRQGSSSYNSPLHF. The CDR3 DNA sequence: TGTGCCAGCAGTTTAAGGCAGGGGTCGAGCTCCTATAATTCACCCCTCCACTTT.

V gene TRBV6-2 or TRBV6-3 combines with J gene TRBJ2-3; D not certain. Trimming cost V 8 bases and J 4 bases, with 7 bases left between them. The CDR3 is 11 residues long. Looked up from germline, CDR1 is MNHEY and CDR2 is SVGEGT. The CDR3 nucleotides are TGTGCCAGCGCGCTCGCAGATACGCAGTATTTT. Protein sequence: CASALADTQYF.

The chain is built from TRBV2 and TRBJ2-1; D gene unclear. Deletions cut 8 bases from V and 0 bases from J, with 14 bases between. Germline V CDR1 and CDR2: SNHLY, FYNNEI. The CDR3 has 15 residues. The CDR3 region is CASGADQSSYNEQFF. Written as DNA, the CDR3 is TGTGCCAGCGGCGCTGACCAAAGCTCCTACAATGAGCAGTTCTTC.

This clonotype was seen a few times. The genes are TRBV20-1 and TRBJ2-7; TRBD2 matches 11 bases. The CDR3 totals 14 residues. The J segment lost 1 base and the V segment lost 5 bases, leaving 4 bases of the junction unmatched. CDR1 and CDR2 (germline): DFQATT, SNEGSKA (reference sequence). In DNA, the CDR3 is TGCAGTGCTCCCCTAGCGGGAGGTTCCTACGAGCAGTACTTC. Translating it yields CSAPLAGGSYEQYF.

This clonotype was counted ten times or more. J is TRBJ1-5 and V is TRBV6-2 or TRBV6-3, with 10 nucleotides matching TRBD1. The V segment lost 6 bases and the J segment 5 bases; nucleotides outside the gene matches: 13. Germline V gene data show CDR1 as MNHEY and CDR2 as SVGEGT. The length of the CDR3 is 17 residues. CDR3 region: CASSLDRGRRFDQPQHF. The CDR3 DNA reads TGTGCCAGCAGCCTAGACAGGGGGCGCCGGTTTGATCAGCCCCAGCATTTT.

V is TRBV7-2 and J is TRBJ1-6; a weak D match, TRBD1 (5 bases). Per the germline V gene, CDR1 is SGHTA and CDR2 is FQGNSA. The CDR3 totals 15 residues. The V and J ends lost 5 bases and 10 bases respectively, with 18 bases between them. CDR3 DNA: TGTGCCAGCAGCCCGGAGGCCGGGACGGGATCACCCCTCCACTTT. This codes for CASSPEAGTGSPLHF.

CDR3 nucleotides: TGTGCCAGCAGTTACCCCAAAGCTAGCGAAAACAATGAGCAGTTCTTC. Translating it yields CASSYPKASENNEQFF. The chain joins TRBV2 to TRBJ2-1; TRBD2 is a possible D gene (6 bases). The CDR3 is 16 amino acids. Trimming cost V 5 bases and J 5 bases, with 19 bases left between them. CDR1 is SNHLY, CDR2 FYNNEI, per germline.

This clonotype was seen at least ten times. The V and J genes are TRBV27 and TRBJ1-5; D possibly corresponds to TRBD1 (5 bases). The CDR3 is made up of 15 amino acids. Germline assignment: CDR1 MNHEY and CDR2 SMNVEV (reference sequence). Between the trimmed V and J ends, which lost 2 bases and 6 bases, there was a span of 14 bases. In DNA, the CDR3 is TGTGCCAGCAGTTTAGAGGGGTTCGGAGGTCAGCCCCAGCATTTT. Amino acids: CASSLEGFGGQPQHF.

This clonotype was found a few times. The junction and the germline gene differ at one end; a read error may be behind it. The V and J genes are TRBV7-3 and TRBJ1-1, with D uncertain. The CDR3 has 13 residues. Per the germline V gene, CDR1 is SGHTA and CDR2 is FQGTGA. CDR3 DNA sequence: TGTGCCAGCAGAAACTCAGGAAACACTGAAGCTTCCTTT. It codes for CASRNSGNTEASF.

This clonotype has ten or more counts. The rearrangement links TRBV12-3 or TRBV12-4 to TRBJ2-1, with TRBD1 identical over 8 bases. The CDR3 is made up of 15 amino acids. V dropped 4 bases and J dropped 4; count of bases not matched to a gene: 6. CDR3 in amino acids: CASSSRDRKYNEQFF. The CDR3 bases are TGTGCCAGCAGTTCCCGGGACAGGAAATACAATGAGCAGTTCTTC.

Worth noting for this clonotype: Being one base from a much bigger clone, this may be a read error. V is TRBV9 and J is TRBJ2-1; D not certain. Germline V gives CDR1 SGDLS, CDR2 YYNGEE. The CDR3 extends over 16 amino acids. The V gene lost 3 bases and the J gene lost 5 bases, with 18 bases spanning the gap. The CDR3, as DNA: TGTGCCAGCAGCGCAGACCCCGGACGCCAGAACAATGAGCAGTTCTTC. Protein product: CASSADPGRQNNEQFF.

This chain uses TRBV29-1 with TRBJ1-2; the match to TRBD1 covers 9 bases. V lost 3 bases and J lost 3; bases outside the gene matches: 2. This CDR3 is 13 amino acids long. CDR1 and CDR2 from the germline V gene are SQVTM and ANQGSEA. This chain's CDR3 is CSVEGTGHYGYTF. CDR3 in DNA: TGCAGCGTTGAGGGGACAGGGCACTATGGCTACACCTTC. The full variable domain, in which reference TRBV29-1 and TRBJ1-2 provide the parts outside the CDR3, is SAVISQKPSRDICQRGTSLTIQCQVDSQVTMMFWYRQQPGQSLTLIATANQGSEATYESGFVIDKFPISRPNLTFSTLTVSNMSPEDSSIYLCSVEGTGHYGYTFGSGTRLTVV.

This clonotype has a count of ten or more. J is TRBJ2-3 and V is TRBV3-1; D is possibly TRBD1 or TRBD2 (5 bases each). CDR3 length equals 14 residues. Per the germline V gene, CDR1 is LGHDT and CDR2 is YNNKEL (reference sequence). With 4 bases removed from V and 2 bases from J, the gap between germline ends came to 10 bases. The CDR3 sequence is CASSRDLTTDTQYF. The CDR3 DNA reads TGTGCCAGCAGCCGGGACCTGACCACAGATACGCAGTATTTT.

This chain joins TRBV19 and TRBJ1-6; D remains ambiguous. The CDR3 is made up of 15 amino acids. Germline V gene lookup returns CDR1 LNHDA and CDR2 SQIVND (reference sequence). The V end lost 6 bases, the J end lost 8 bases, and 17 bases lay between the germline ends. Here the CDR3 DNA reads TGTGCCAGTAGGAGGACCGGGGTATCGGATTCACCCCTCCACTTT. Its translation: CASRRTGVSDSPLHF.